The T cell receptor beta chain under discussion was sequenced for a study of shared clonotypes between healthy human individuals. Profiled with immunoSEQ multiplex PCR; TCRdb holds only in-frame clones, not every one. This sample has millions of clones, with 90% to 95% found just once. The CDR3 runs 13 residues. Between the trimmed V and J ends, which lost 2 bases and 2 bases, there was a span of 7 bases. Germline V gene data show CDR1 as MNHNS and CDR2 as SASEGT. The clonotype was recovered from a man aged 18 to 29 in good health. The rearrangement joins TRBV6-1 to TRBJ2-7, with D unclear. Material for sequencing was naive CD4+ T cells sorted from blood. Described subset: CD45RA+ positively selected. The CDR3 is CASSELAPYEQYF. The CDR3 bases are TGTGCCAGCAGTGAATTAGCACCCTACGAGCAGTACTTC.